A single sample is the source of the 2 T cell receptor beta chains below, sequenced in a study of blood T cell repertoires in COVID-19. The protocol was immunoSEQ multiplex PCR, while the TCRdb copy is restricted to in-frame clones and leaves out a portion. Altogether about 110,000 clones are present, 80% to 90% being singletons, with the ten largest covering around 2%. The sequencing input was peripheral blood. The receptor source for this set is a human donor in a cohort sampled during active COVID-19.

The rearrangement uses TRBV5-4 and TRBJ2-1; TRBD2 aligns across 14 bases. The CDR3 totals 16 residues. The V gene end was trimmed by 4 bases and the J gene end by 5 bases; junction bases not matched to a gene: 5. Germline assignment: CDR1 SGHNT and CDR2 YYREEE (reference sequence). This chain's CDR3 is CASSPWTSGGHNEQFF. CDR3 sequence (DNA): TGTGCCAGCAGCCCCTGGACTAGCGGGGGGCACAATGAGCAGTTCTTC.

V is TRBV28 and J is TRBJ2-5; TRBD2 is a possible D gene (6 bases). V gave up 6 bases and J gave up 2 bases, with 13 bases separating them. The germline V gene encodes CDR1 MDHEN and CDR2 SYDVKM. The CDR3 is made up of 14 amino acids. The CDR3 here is CASRFGTPQETQYF. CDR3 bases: TGTGCCAGCAGATTCGGGACTCCGCAAGAGACCCAGTACTTC.